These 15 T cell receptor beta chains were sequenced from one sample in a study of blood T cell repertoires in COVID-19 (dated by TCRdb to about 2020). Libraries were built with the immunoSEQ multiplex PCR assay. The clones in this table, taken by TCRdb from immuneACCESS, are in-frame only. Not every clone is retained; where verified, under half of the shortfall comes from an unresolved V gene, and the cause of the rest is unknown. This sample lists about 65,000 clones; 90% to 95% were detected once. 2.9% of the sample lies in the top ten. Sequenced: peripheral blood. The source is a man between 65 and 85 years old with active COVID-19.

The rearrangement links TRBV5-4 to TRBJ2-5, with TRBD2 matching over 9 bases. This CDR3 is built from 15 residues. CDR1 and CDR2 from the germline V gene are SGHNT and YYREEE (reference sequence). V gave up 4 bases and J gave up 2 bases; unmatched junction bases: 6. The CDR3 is CASSPGTSRQETQYF. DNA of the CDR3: TGTGCCAGCAGCCCCGGGACTAGCAGACAAGAGACCCAGTACTTC.

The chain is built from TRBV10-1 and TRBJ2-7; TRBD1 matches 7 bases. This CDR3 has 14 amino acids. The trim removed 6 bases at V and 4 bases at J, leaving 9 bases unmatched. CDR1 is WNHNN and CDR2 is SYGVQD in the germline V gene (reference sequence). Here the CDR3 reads CASRTTGKLYEQYV. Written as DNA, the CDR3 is TGCGCCAGCAGAACGACAGGGAAACTTTACGAGCAGTACGTC.

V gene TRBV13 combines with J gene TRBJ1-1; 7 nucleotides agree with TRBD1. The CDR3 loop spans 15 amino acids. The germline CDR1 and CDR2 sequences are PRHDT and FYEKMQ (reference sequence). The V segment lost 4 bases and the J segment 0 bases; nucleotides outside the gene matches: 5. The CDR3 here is CASSSRDRMNTEAFF. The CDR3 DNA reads TGTGCCAGCAGCTCCCGGGACAGAATGAACACTGAAGCTTTCTTT. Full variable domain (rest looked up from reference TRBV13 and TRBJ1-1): AAGVIQSPRHLIKEKRETATLKCYPIPRHDTVYWYQQGPGQDPQFLISFYEKMQSDKGSIPDRFSAQQFSDYHSELNMSSLELGDSALYFCASSSRDRMNTEAFFGQGTRLTVV.

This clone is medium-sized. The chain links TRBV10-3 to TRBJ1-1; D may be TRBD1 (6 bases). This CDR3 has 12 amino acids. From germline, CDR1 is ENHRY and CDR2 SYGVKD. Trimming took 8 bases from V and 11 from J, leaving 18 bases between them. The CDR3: CAIAGAAVGAFF. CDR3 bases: TGTGCCATCGCAGGGGCGGCCGTAGGGGCTTTCTTT.

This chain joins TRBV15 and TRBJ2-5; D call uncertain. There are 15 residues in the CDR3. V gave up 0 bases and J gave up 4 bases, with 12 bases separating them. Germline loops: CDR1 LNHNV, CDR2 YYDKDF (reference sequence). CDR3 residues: CATSRDDIGRETQYF. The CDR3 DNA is TGTGCCACCAGCAGAGATGACATAGGAAGAGAGACCCAGTACTTC. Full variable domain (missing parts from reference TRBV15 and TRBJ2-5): DAMVIQNPRYQVTQFGKPVTLSCSQTLNHNVMYWYQQKSSQAPKLLFHYYDKDFNNEADTPDNFQSRRPNTSFCFLDIRSPGLGDTAMYLCATSRDDIGRETQYFGPGTRLLVL.

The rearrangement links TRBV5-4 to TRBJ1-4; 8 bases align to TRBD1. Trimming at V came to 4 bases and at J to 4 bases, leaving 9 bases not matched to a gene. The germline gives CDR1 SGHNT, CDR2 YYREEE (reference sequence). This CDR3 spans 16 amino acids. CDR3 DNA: TGTGCCAGCAGCCTGGGAGGACAGGGATATAATGAAAAACTGTTTTTT. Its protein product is CASSLGGQGYNEKLFF.

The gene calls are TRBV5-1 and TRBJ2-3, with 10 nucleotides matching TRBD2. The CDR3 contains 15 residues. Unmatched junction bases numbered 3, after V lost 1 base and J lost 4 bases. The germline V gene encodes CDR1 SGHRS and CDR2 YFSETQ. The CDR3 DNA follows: TGCGCCAGCAGCTTGCCTAGCGGGGGTGCAGATACGCAGTATTTT. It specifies CASSLPSGGADTQYF.

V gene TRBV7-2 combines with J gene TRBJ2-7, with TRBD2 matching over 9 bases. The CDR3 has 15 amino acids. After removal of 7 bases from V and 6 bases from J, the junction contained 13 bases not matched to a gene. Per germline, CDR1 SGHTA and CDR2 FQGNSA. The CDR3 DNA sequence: TGTGCCAGCAAACGGAGGGCGGGGGGGCCTTCCGAGCAGTACTTC. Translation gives CASKRRAGGPSEQYF.

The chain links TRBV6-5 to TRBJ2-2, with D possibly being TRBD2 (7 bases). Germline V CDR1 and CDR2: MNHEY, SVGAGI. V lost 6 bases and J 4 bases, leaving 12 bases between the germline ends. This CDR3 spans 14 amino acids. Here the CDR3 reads CASRLRGGTGELFF. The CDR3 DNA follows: TGTGCCAGCAGGCTTAGGGGGGGCACCGGGGAGCTGTTTTTT.

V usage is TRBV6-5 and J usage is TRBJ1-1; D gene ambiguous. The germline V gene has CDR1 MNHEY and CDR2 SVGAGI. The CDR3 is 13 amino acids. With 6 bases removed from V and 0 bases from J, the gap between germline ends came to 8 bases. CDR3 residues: CASRSGMNTEAFF. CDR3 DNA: TGTGCCAGCAGGTCCGGGATGAACACTGAAGCTTTCTTT.

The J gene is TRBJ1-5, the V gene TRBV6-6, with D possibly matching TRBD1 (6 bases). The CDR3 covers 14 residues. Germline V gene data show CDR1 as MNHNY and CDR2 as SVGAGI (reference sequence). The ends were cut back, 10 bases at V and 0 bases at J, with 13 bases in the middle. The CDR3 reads CATTGRYSNQPQHF. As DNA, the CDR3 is TGTGCCACTACAGGGAGATATAGCAATCAGCCCCAGCATTTT.

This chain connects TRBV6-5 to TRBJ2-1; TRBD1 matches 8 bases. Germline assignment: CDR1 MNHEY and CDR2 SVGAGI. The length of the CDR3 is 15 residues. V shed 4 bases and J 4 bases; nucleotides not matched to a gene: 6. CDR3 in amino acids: CASSSHGQGYNEQFF. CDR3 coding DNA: TGTGCCAGCAGTTCGCATGGACAGGGTTACAATGAGCAGTTCTTC.

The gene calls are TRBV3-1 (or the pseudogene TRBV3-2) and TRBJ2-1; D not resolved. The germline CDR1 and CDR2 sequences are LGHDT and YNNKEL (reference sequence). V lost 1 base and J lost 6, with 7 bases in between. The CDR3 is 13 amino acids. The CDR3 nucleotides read TGTGCCAGCAGCCAAGTTTTGAGCAATGAGCAGTTCTTC. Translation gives CASSQVLSNEQFF.

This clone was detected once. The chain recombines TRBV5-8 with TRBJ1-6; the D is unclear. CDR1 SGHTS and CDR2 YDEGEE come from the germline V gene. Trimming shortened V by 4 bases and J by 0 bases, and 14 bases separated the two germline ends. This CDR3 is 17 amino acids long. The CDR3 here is CASSVEGGSSYNSPLHF. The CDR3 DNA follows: TGTGCCAGCAGCGTCGAAGGCGGGAGCTCCTATAATTCACCCCTCCACTTT.

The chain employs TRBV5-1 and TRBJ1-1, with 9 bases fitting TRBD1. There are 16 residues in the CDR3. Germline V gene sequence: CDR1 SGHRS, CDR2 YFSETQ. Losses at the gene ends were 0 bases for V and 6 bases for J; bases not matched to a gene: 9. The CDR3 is CASSLAWDRALSEAFF. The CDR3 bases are TGCGCCAGCAGCTTGGCCTGGGACAGGGCCTTATCTGAAGCTTTCTTT.